Presented here are 11 T cell receptor beta chains from one specimen sequenced in a study of blood T cell repertoires in COVID-19. Clones were sequenced by immunoSEQ multiplex PCR, and TCRdb holds only the in-frame ones, with some missing. The sample yields 200,000 to 250,000 clones, less than 90% seen once. Sequencing used peripheral blood. These receptors were taken from a woman aged 80 or over with active or convalescent COVID-19.

The CDR3: CASHPVGQVYTGELFF. The CDR3 DNA reads TGTGCCAGCCACCCCGTGGGGCAGGTGTACACCGGGGAGCTGTTTTTT. The rearrangement joins TRBV9 to TRBJ2-2; D might be TRBD1 (5 bases). V lost 7 bases, J lost 3 bases, and 19 bases lay in between. Germline loops: CDR1 SGDLS, CDR2 YYNGEE. This CDR3 has 16 residues.

This clone came up a few times. CDR3 nucleotide sequence: TGTGCCAGTACGAGGGGGGGCGCAGGTGGTGGCTACACCTTC. It specifies CASTRGGAGGGYTF. V and J are TRBV19 and TRBJ1-2, with D possibly matching TRBD1 (6 bases). The CDR3 extends over 14 amino acids. V lost 7 bases and J 7 bases, leaving 19 bases between the germline ends. Germline V gives CDR1 LNHDA, CDR2 SQIVND (reference sequence).

The rearrangement joins TRBV7-9 to TRBJ1-1; a possible D gene is TRBD1 (5 bases). The V gene's germline CDR1 is SEHNR and CDR2 FQNEAQ (reference sequence). The CDR3 has 12 amino acids. V dropped 5 bases and J dropped 6 bases, with 10 bases sitting between them. As DNA, the CDR3 is TGTGCCAGCAGCCCGCGGGGGGCTGAAGCTTTCTTT. It codes for CASSPRGAEAFF. The full variable domain, its missing parts supplied by reference TRBV7-9 and TRBJ1-1, is DTGVSQNPRHKITKRGQNVTFRCDPISEHNRLYWYRQTLGQGPEFLTYFQNEAQLEKSRLLSDRFSAERPKGSFSTLEIQRTEQGDSAMYLCASSPRGAEAFFGQGTRLTVV.

Only a few counts were recorded for this clone. V and J are TRBV10-1 and TRBJ2-1; 9 bases fit TRBD1. J lost 6 bases, V lost 6 bases, and 6 bases had no gene match. The CDR3 extends over 14 amino acids. The germline V gene encodes CDR1 WNHNN and CDR2 SYGVQD (reference sequence). The CDR3 protein is CASSTGGDFNEQFF. The CDR3 DNA reads as TGCGCCAGCAGCACAGGGGGCGATTTCAATGAGCAGTTCTTC.

V usage is TRBV5-6 and J usage is TRBJ1-4, with D unresolved. Germline V gives CDR1 SGHDT, CDR2 YYEEEE. The CDR3 length is 16 residues. Trimming took off 6 bases at V and 0 bases at J, with 15 bases between the two ends. CDR3 DNA sequence: TGTGCCAGCACCATAATGGCCAAAGCAACTAATGAAAAACTGTTTTTT. The encoded protein is CASTIMAKATNEKLFF. The complete variable domain, with remaining parts taken from reference TRBV5-6 and TRBJ1-4, reads DAGVTQSPTHLIKTRGQQVTLRCSPKSGHDTVSWYQQALGQGPQFIFQYYEEEERQRGNFPDRFSGHQFPNYSSELNVNALLLGDSALYLCASTIMAKATNEKLFFGSGTQLSVL.

The chain has TRBV4-1 and TRBJ2-6; TRBD1 might be the D (5 bases). The CDR3 length is 15 residues. The germline gives CDR1 MGHRA, CDR2 YSYEKL. The V end was cut by 0 bases, the J end by 5 bases, with 8 bases between. Here the CDR3 reads CASSQEGVRANVLTF. The CDR3 DNA reads TGCGCCAGCAGCCAAGAAGGGGTCAGGGCCAACGTCCTGACTTTC.

The chain has TRBV6-5 and TRBJ2-1; D not resolved. Germline CDR1 is MNHEY and CDR2 is SVGAGI. The CDR3 extends over 12 amino acids. V was trimmed by 4 bases and J by 4 bases, leaving 5 bases between them. The CDR3 protein is CASSSMYNEQFF. CDR3 bases: TGTGCCAGCAGTTCCATGTACAATGAGCAGTTCTTC.

The V call is TRBV10-3, the J call TRBJ2-1; 10 nucleotides line up with TRBD2. V shed 8 bases, J shed 0 bases, and the junction held 10 bases outside the gene matches. The CDR3 is 17 residues long. Per germline, CDR1 ENHRY and CDR2 SYGVKD. CDR3 amino acids: CAIGRTSGTSSYNEQFF. The CDR3 DNA follows: TGTGCCATCGGAAGGACTAGCGGCACCAGCTCCTACAATGAGCAGTTCTTC.

The chain employs TRBV18 and TRBJ1-2, with 7 bases matching TRBD1. Germline V lookup: CDR1 KGHSH, CDR2 LQKENI. The CDR3 consists of 14 residues. V dropped 1 base and J dropped 7; count of bases not matched to a gene: 6. The CDR3 protein is CASSPLDRVSGYTF. Here the CDR3 DNA reads TGTGCCAGCTCACCACTCGACAGGGTTTCTGGCTACACCTTC.

The chain combines TRBV4-1 with TRBJ2-7, with 8 nucleotides matching TRBD1. The CDR3 is 15 amino acids. V lost 4 bases to trimming and J lost 0 bases; unmatched junction nucleotides: 5. The germline V gene has CDR1 MGHRA and CDR2 YSYEKL. CDR3: CASSRGGTGSYEQYF. DNA for the CDR3: TGCGCCAGCAGCCGTGGCGGGACAGGCTCCTACGAGCAGTACTTC.

This clone was detected only a few times. The chain employs TRBV5-1 and TRBJ2-5, with TRBD2 matching over 7 bases. Germline CDR1 and CDR2: SGHRS and YFSETQ. There are 16 residues in the CDR3. The V segment lost 3 bases and the J segment 5 bases; nucleotides outside the gene matches: 13. The CDR3 loop is CASSYTTRGVGETQYF. CDR3 in DNA: TGCGCCAGCAGCTACACTACTCGGGGGGTTGGCGAGACCCAGTACTTC.